These 27 T cell receptor beta chains came from one sample sequenced in a study of cytomegalovirus exposure and HLA in healthy donors. TCRdb keeps only in-frame clones here, not all; method: immunoSEQ multiplex PCR. The sample yields 90,000 to 100,000 clones, about 90% seen once. Input material: PBMCs. All receptors come from a man aged 18 to 29 in good health and CMV-seropositive.

The genes are TRBV18 and TRBJ1-3; 9 bases match TRBD1. This CDR3 has 15 residues. V gave up 2 bases and J gave up 7 bases; unmatched junction bases: 6. Germline CDR1 and CDR2: KGHSH and LQKENI. The CDR3 DNA reads TGTGCCAGCTCACCAGACGGGACAGGGAGGAACACCATATATTTT. Protein product: CASSPDGTGRNTIYF.

This clone was detected once. V and J are TRBV25-1 and TRBJ2-3; 8 bases line up with TRBD2. J gave up 0 bases and V 5 bases, and 4 bases lay outside the gene matches. CDR1 is MGHDK, CDR2 SYGVNS, per germline. This CDR3 has 15 residues. The CDR3 protein is CASSLASGSTDTQYF. The CDR3 nucleotides are TGTGCCAGCAGTTTGGCTAGCGGGAGCACAGATACGCAGTATTTT. Complete variable domain (other parts from reference TRBV25-1 and TRBJ2-3): EADIYQTPRYLVIGTGKKITLECSQTMGHDKMYWYQQDPGMELHLIHYSYGVNSTEKGDLSSESTVSRIRTEHFPLTLESARPSHTSQYLCASSLASGSTDTQYFGPGTRLTVL.

V gene TRBV6-6 combines with J gene TRBJ2-7; TRBD1 matches 8 bases. The CDR3 spans 14 residues. V shed 6 bases and J 6 bases; nucleotides not matched to a gene: 10. Germline CDR1 MNHNY, CDR2 SVGAGI (reference sequence). The CDR3 bases are TGTGCCAGCAGCAACGCCGACAGGGGTGGCGAGCAGTACTTC. Translated, it gives CASSNADRGGEQYF.

The chain recombines TRBV4-3 with TRBJ2-2; D is perhaps TRBD1 (5 bases). The germline CDR1 and CDR2 sequences are LGHNA and YSLEER. The length of the CDR3 is 15 residues. Trimming removed 0 bases from V and 4 bases from J, with 9 bases in between. The CDR3 sequence is CASSQDQGSTGELFF. DNA of the CDR3: TGCGCCAGCAGCCAAGACCAGGGTAGCACCGGGGAGCTGTTTTTT.

The V gene is TRBV7-2, the J gene TRBJ2-3; D possibly corresponds to TRBD2 (6 bases). Germline V gene data show CDR1 as SGHTA and CDR2 as FQGNSA. This CDR3 has 12 residues. The ends were cut back, 3 bases at V and 10 bases at J, with 11 bases in the middle. The CDR3 sequence is CASSLTSQAQYF. CDR3 DNA sequence: TGTGCCAGCAGCTTGACTAGTCAGGCGCAGTATTTT.

This rearrangement joins TRBV7-2 to TRBJ2-1, with 10 nucleotides matching TRBD2. CDR1 is SGHTA and CDR2 is FQGNSA in the germline V gene. This CDR3 has 16 amino acids. After removal of 4 bases from V and 8 bases from J, the junction contained 11 bases not matched to a gene. The CDR3 nucleotides are TGTGCCAGCAGCTCGGATCTAGCGGGAGACGGCGATGAGCAGTTCTTC. This codes for CASSSDLAGDGDEQFF.

The chain couples TRBV4-3 to TRBJ2-1, with 10 bases that match TRBD2. CDR3 length: 18 residues. The germline V gene has CDR1 LGHNA and CDR2 YSLEER. V gave up 3 bases and J gave up 4 bases; unmatched junction bases: 12. The CDR3 loop is CASSQGPGLARPYNEQFF. CDR3 nucleotide sequence: TGCGCCAGCAGCCAGGGACCGGGACTAGCGCGTCCTTACAATGAGCAGTTCTTC.

V is TRBV7-3 and J is TRBJ1-1; TRBD1 agrees at 9 bases. Germline values: CDR1 SGHTA, CDR2 FQGTGA. The V and J ends lost 2 bases and 4 bases, in that order; junction bases with no gene match: 2. The CDR3 spans 14 residues. The CDR3 reads CASSLEGQGTEAFF. The CDR3 coding sequence is TGTGCCAGCAGCTTAGAGGGACAGGGCACTGAAGCTTTCTTT. The entire variable domain, with the rest obtained from reference TRBV7-3 and TRBJ1-1, is as follows: GAGVSQTPSNKVTEKGKYVELRCDPISGHTALYWYRQSLGQGPEFLIYFQGTGAADDSGLPNDRFFAVRPEGSVSTLKIQRTERGDSAVYLCASSLEGQGTEAFFGQGTRLTVV.

The chain uses TRBV28 and TRBJ2-7; a weak D match, TRBD1 (5 bases). The V gene's germline CDR1 is MDHEN and CDR2 SYDVKM. V gave up 2 bases and J gave up 3 bases, with 8 bases separating them. The CDR3 runs to 13 residues. As DNA, the CDR3 is TGTGCCAGCAGTTTAGGCAGGGTCTACGAGCAGTACTTC. Its protein is CASSLGRVYEQYF.

The J gene is TRBJ1-6, the V gene TRBV18; TRBD1 agrees at 7 bases. CDR1 is KGHSH and CDR2 is LQKENI in the germline V gene. With 6 bases clipped from V and 10 bases from J, the junction kept 9 bases outside the gene matches. The length of the CDR3 is 14 residues. As DNA, the CDR3 is TGTGCCAGCTCCCTGACAGGGCAACGGTCACCCCTCCACTTT. Residues: CASSLTGQRSPLHF.

This chain uses TRBV2 with TRBJ1-2, with a weak D call TRBD1 (6 bases). This CDR3 contains 16 residues. V dropped 11 bases and J dropped 2 bases, with 24 bases sitting between them. The germline CDR1 and CDR2 sequences are SNHLY and FYNNEI. CDR3 protein: CAVLAQGSPSNYGYTF. The CDR3 DNA reads as TGTGCCGTCCTAGCACAGGGCTCCCCTTCCAACTATGGCTACACCTTC.

The chain carries TRBV5-4 and TRBJ2-7, with 7 bases fitting TRBD2. Germline V gives CDR1 SGHNT, CDR2 YYREEE (reference sequence). The V segment lost 5 bases and the J segment 6 bases; nucleotides outside the gene matches: 20. This CDR3 is 17 amino acids long. In DNA, the CDR3 is TGTGCCAGCAGTAAGCGGGAATCAAATACCCGCCCTCCCGAGCAGTACTTC. Encoded protein: CASSKRESNTRPPEQYF.

This clone appeared a few times. J is TRBJ2-5 and V is TRBV5-4; 7 bases match TRBD2. This CDR3 has 14 amino acids. Trimming took 0 bases from V and 5 from J; bases not matched to a gene: 4. In germline, CDR1 is SGHNT, CDR2 YYREEE (reference sequence). This CDR3 is CASSLAREVETQYF. CDR3 coding DNA: TGTGCCAGCAGCTTGGCCCGGGAGGTGGAGACCCAGTACTTC.

The rearrangement links TRBV11-3 to TRBJ2-1; 10 bases line up with TRBD2. This CDR3 is built from 15 residues. Germline V gives CDR1 SGHNT, CDR2 YENEEA. V lost 5 bases, J lost 5 bases, and 6 bases stayed unmatched. The DNA for the CDR3 is TGTGCCAGCAGCACCGGACTAGCGGTTCACAATGAGCAGTTCTTC. The encoded protein is CASSTGLAVHNEQFF.

The rearrangement links TRBV7-9 to TRBJ1-4; 8 nucleotides match TRBD1. The length of the CDR3 is 16 residues. After removal of 5 bases from V and 0 bases from J, the junction contained 5 bases not matched to a gene. Germline V gene sequence: CDR1 SEHNR, CDR2 FQNEAQ (reference sequence). This CDR3 reads CASSAQGGTTNEKLFF. The CDR3 DNA reads as TGTGCCAGCAGCGCACAGGGGGGAACAACTAATGAAAAACTGTTTTTT.

V usage is TRBV7-2 and J usage is TRBJ1-5; no clear D gene. Deletions cut 2 bases from V and 4 bases from J, with 12 bases between. The CDR3 covers 15 residues. Germline-derived CDR1 and CDR2 are SGHTA and FQGNSA. The CDR3 loop is CASSLSSLANQPQHF. CDR3 bases: TGTGCCAGCAGCTTATCCAGCTTAGCTAATCAGCCCCAGCATTTT.

V usage is TRBV4-3 and J usage is TRBJ2-3; 7 bases agree with TRBD2. The germline V gene has CDR1 LGHNA and CDR2 YSLEER. This CDR3 comprises 15 residues. The ends lost 0 bases at V and 5 bases at J; junction bases unmatched: 5. The CDR3 loop is CASSQDPVAGDTQYF. The CDR3 nucleotides are TGCGCCAGCAGCCAAGATCCGGTAGCGGGAGATACGCAGTATTTT.

V and J are TRBV29-1 and TRBJ2-5; 7 bases match TRBD2. The CDR3 sequence is 15 residues long. V lost 1 base, J lost 1 base, and 6 bases stayed unmatched. Germline CDR1 reads SQVTM; CDR2 reads ANQGSEA. CDR3 loop: CSVEGRLAVQETQYF. The CDR3, as DNA: TGCAGCGTTGAAGGGCGTCTAGCGGTCCAAGAGACCCAGTACTTC.

This chain uses TRBV27 with TRBJ1-2, with 7 bases aligning to TRBD1. CDR1 and CDR2 (germline): MNHEY, SMNVEV (reference sequence). The CDR3 runs to 14 residues. J gave up 2 bases and V 8 bases, and 8 bases lay outside the gene matches. Written as DNA, the CDR3 is TGTGCCAGCCGTAGACAGGGCAGCAACTATGGCTACACCTTC. Its translation is CASRRQGSNYGYTF.

The V gene is TRBV6-6, the J gene TRBJ1-5; 9 nucleotides match TRBD1. CDR3 length equals 15 residues. Looked up from germline, CDR1 is MNHNY and CDR2 is SVGAGI (reference sequence). V lost 5 bases and J lost 4; bases outside the gene matches: 6. Here the CDR3 DNA reads TGTGCCAGCAGTCAAGCCGGGACAGGGAATCAGCCCCAGCATTTT. Encoded protein: CASSQAGTGNQPQHF.

The CDR3: CASSQPGRNHEKLFF. The CDR3, as DNA: TGTGCCAGCAGCCAGCCGGGGAGGAACCATGAAAAACTGTTTTTT. The chain joins TRBV7-9 to TRBJ1-4, with no clear D. V shed 5 bases and J shed 6 bases, with 16 bases lying between them. The CDR3 runs 15 residues. Per the germline V gene, CDR1 is SEHNR and CDR2 is FQNEAQ (reference sequence).

The CDR3: CASSLLWTSPTSYEQYF. The CDR3 DNA follows: TGTGCCAGCAGCCTGCTCTGGACTTCTCCGACATCCTACGAGCAGTACTTC. V gene TRBV11-1 combines with J gene TRBJ2-7, with TRBD2 as a possible D gene (5 bases). The V end lost 5 bases, the J end lost 1 base, and 21 bases lay between the germline ends. The germline V gene has CDR1 SGHAT and CDR2 FQDESV (reference sequence). This CDR3 comprises 17 residues.

The count of this clone is one. V usage is TRBV6-5 and J usage is TRBJ2-7, with D tentatively TRBD1 (6 bases). Trimming shortened V by 6 bases and J by 2 bases, and 17 bases separated the two germline ends. Germline V CDR1 and CDR2: MNHEY, SVGAGI. CDR3 length: 15 amino acids. The CDR3 loop reads CASRPYRDGAYEQYF. In nucleotides, the CDR3 is TGTGCCAGCAGACCCTACAGGGATGGGGCCTACGAGCAGTACTTC.

The chain carries TRBV19 and TRBJ1-5; a possible D gene is TRBD1 (6 bases). The CDR3 spans 14 residues. Trimming stripped 4 bases from V and 7 bases from J, with 14 bases between. Germline values: CDR1 LNHDA, CDR2 SQIVND (reference sequence). This CDR3 is CASSTPGVGQPQHF. The CDR3 coding sequence is TGTGCCAGTAGTACCCCAGGGGTCGGACAGCCCCAGCATTTT.

The rearrangement links TRBV4-1 to TRBJ1-2; D might be TRBD1 (6 bases). The length of the CDR3 is 16 residues. Between the trimmed V and J ends, which lost 1 base and 5 bases, there was a span of 17 bases. In germline, CDR1 is MGHRA, CDR2 YSYEKL. The CDR3 region is CASSQGPEAGVYGYTF. In nucleotides, the CDR3 is TGCGCCAGCAGCCAAGGTCCGGAAGCAGGGGTTTATGGCTACACCTTC.

V gene TRBV5-4 combines with J gene TRBJ2-7; D gene ambiguous. The CDR3 extends over 15 amino acids. V was pared by 1 base and J by 7 bases, with 18 bases between. Germline CDR1 is SGHNT and CDR2 is YYREEE (reference sequence). The CDR3 reads CASSLYTGIIIEQYF. For the CDR3, the DNA is TGTGCCAGCAGCTTGTATACGGGTATCATCATAGAGCAGTACTTC. The whole variable domain, remainder taken from reference TRBV5-4 and TRBJ2-7, is ETGVTQSPTHLIKTRGQQVTLRCSSQSGHNTVSWYQQALGQGPQFIFQYYREEENGRGNFPPRFSGLQFPNYSSELNVNALELDDSALYLCASSLYTGIIIEQYFGPGTRLTVT.

This chain uses TRBV10-3 with TRBJ2-3; 9 nucleotides match TRBD1. The ends lost 6 bases at V and 1 base at J; junction bases unmatched: 5. Germline values: CDR1 ENHRY, CDR2 SYGVKD. CDR3 length: 15 amino acids. This CDR3 is CAIRPRTGGTDTQYF. The CDR3 DNA follows: TGTGCCATCAGGCCGAGGACAGGGGGCACAGATACGCAGTATTTT.